These 2 T cell receptor beta chains came from one sample sequenced in a study of blood T cells in healthy people across ages. Alongside a J-beta primer mix, a sample-barcoded 5' primer served in a second PCR lasting roughly 7 to 11 cycles. TCRdb reanalysed the 5' RACE reads using MiXCR and keeps one entry per CDR3 protein. The sample has about 570,000 distinct CDR3 sequences; about 26% are singletons. The sequenced sample consisted of blood. All receptors derive from a woman in her 70s in good health.

The V call is TRBV4-3, the J call TRBJ2-1; perhaps TRBD2 as D (6 bases). The germline V gene has CDR1 LGHNA and CDR2 YSLEER. CDR3 length: 17 residues. V gave up 4 bases and J gave up 0 bases, with 16 bases separating them. CDR3 sequence (DNA): TGCGCCAGCAGCCCCTATCTAGCGCTGAGCTCCTACAATGAGCAGTTCTTC. Translation: CASSPYLALSSYNEQFF.

The chain employs TRBV12-3 or TRBV12-4 and TRBJ1-5, with D hard to call. This CDR3 spans 14 amino acids. The V end lost 7 bases, the J end lost 0 bases, and 10 bases lay between the germline ends. The CDR3 coding sequence is TGTGCCAGCACGGGGAGCAATAGCAATCAGCCCCAGCATTTT. Encoded protein: CASTGSNSNQPQHF.